This T cell receptor beta chain was recorded in a study of beta chain features in type 1 diabetes. Germline-derived CDR1 and CDR2 are SEHNR and FQNEAQ (reference sequence). After removal of 3 bases from V and 6 bases from J, the junction contained 15 bases not matched to a gene. The CDR3 runs 17 residues. cDNA synthesis used the whole RNA isolate, giving expressed TCRB sequences. The table came from immunoSEQ multiplex PCR; TCRdb's copy has only in-frame clones and leaves some out. Of 60,000 or so clones in the sample, about 61% are singletons; the top ten hold roughly 2%. Sequenced: Tregs from blood. This chain connects TRBV7-9 to TRBJ2-7; TRBD2 aligns across 9 bases. The source of this sequence is a woman younger than 30 in good health. In DNA form, the CDR3 reads TGTGCCAGCAGCTTGGGGGTAGCGGGGGTAAATCTCGGCGAGCAGTACTTC. Translating gives CASSLGVAGVNLGEQYF.